One and the same sample provided the 8 T cell receptor beta chains below, sequenced in a study of CD8 T cells in Susac syndrome. With random hexamers, roughly 0.45 to 1 ug RNA was reverse transcribed. One entry per CDR3 protein, called by TCRdb with MiXCR from the immunoSEQ multiplex PCR reads. The data show 75,000 to 95,000 distinct CDR3 sequences, about 91% seen once. Sequenced input: CD8+ T cells from PBMCs. The receptors stem from a human donor with multiple sclerosis.

The genes are TRBV13 and TRBJ1-3, with D perhaps TRBD1 (5 bases). This CDR3 comprises 14 residues. Germline V gives CDR1 PRHDT, CDR2 FYEKMQ (reference sequence). The V gene lost 6 bases and the J gene lost 0 bases, with 9 bases spanning the gap. CDR3 nucleotide sequence: TGTGCCAGCAGTAGACAGCTCTCTGGAAACACCATATATTTT. Amino acid sequence: CASSRQLSGNTIYF.

The gene calls are TRBV10-1 and TRBJ1-1; the D is unclear. The germline V gene encodes CDR1 WNHNN and CDR2 SYGVQD (reference sequence). The CDR3 spans 14 residues. Trimming pared 3 bases from V and 8 bases from J, leaving 16 bases between. The CDR3 nucleotides read TGCGCCAGCAGTGAAGGTAGATACTCGACCGAAGCTTTCTTT. It yields the protein CASSEGRYSTEAFF.

This clonotype appeared once. V gene TRBV3-1 combines with J gene TRBJ1-2; D remains ambiguous. CDR1 and CDR2 from the germline V gene are LGHDT and YNNKEL (reference sequence). The CDR3 is made up of 16 amino acids. The V gene lost 1 base and the J gene lost 0 bases, with 12 bases spanning the gap. The CDR3 here is CASSQGLRLTNYGYTF. DNA for the CDR3: TGTGCCAGCAGCCAAGGTTTACGGCTAACTAACTATGGCTACACCTTC.

This clonotype appeared once. The rearrangement links TRBV4-3 to TRBJ1-1; TRBD1 might be the D (6 bases). Germline CDR1 LGHNA, CDR2 YSLEER. This CDR3 has 15 amino acids. V shed 1 base and J shed 1 base, with 10 bases lying between them. The CDR3 sequence: CASSQVGQQNTEAFF. The DNA of the CDR3 is TGCGCCAGCAGCCAAGTAGGACAGCAGAACACTGAAGCTTTCTTT.

The rearrangement joins TRBV6-5 to TRBJ2-1; 8 bases map to TRBD2. Germline V gene lookup returns CDR1 MNHEY and CDR2 SVGAGI. The CDR3 is 13 residues long. With 6 bases clipped from V and 10 bases from J, the junction kept 8 bases outside the gene matches. The CDR3 nucleotides read TGTGCCAGCAGCGAAGCGGGAGTGCCCGAGCAGTTCTTC. Its translation: CASSEAGVPEQFF.

This chain links TRBV20-1 with TRBJ1-4, with TRBD1 as a possible D gene (6 bases). V lost 5 bases and J 8 bases, leaving 21 bases between the germline ends. From germline, CDR1 is DFQATT and CDR2 SNEGSKA (reference sequence). This CDR3 has 15 residues. The CDR3 spells CSAVGGGTVREKLFF. As DNA, the CDR3 is TGCAGTGCTGTAGGGGGTGGGACCGTCCGGGAAAAACTGTTTTTT.

The chain combines TRBV19 with TRBJ2-1, with 8 bases identical to TRBD2. CDR3 length: 15 residues. Trimming took 11 bases from V and 4 from J; bases not matched to a gene: 13. CDR1 LNHDA and CDR2 SQIVND come from the germline V gene (reference sequence). The CDR3 sequence is CASGLTGGHYNEQFF. The DNA for the CDR3 is TGTGCCTCTGGCTTGACGGGGGGGCATTACAATGAGCAGTTCTTC.

The chain has TRBV12-3 or TRBV12-4 and TRBJ1-2, with D possibly being TRBD1 (6 bases). The germline V and J ends were trimmed by 3 bases and 4 bases, with 15 bases remaining between them. This CDR3 is 15 amino acids long. The CDR3 loop reads CASSFDDRSAYGYTF. CDR3 nucleotide sequence: TGTGCCAGCAGTTTCGACGACAGGTCCGCCTATGGCTACACCTTC.